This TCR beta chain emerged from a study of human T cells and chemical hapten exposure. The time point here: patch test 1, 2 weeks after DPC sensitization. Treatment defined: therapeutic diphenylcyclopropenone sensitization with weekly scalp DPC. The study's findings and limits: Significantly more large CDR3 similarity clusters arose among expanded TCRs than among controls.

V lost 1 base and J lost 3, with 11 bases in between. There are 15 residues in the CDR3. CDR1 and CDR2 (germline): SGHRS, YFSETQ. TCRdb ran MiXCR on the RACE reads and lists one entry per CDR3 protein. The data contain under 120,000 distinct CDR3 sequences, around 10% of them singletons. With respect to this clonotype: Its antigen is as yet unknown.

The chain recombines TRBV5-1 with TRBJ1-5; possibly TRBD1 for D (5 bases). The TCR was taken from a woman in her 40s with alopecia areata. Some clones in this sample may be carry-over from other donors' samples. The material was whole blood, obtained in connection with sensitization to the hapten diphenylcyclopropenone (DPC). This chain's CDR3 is CASSLSGLNNQPQHF. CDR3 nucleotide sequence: TGCGCCAGCAGCTTGTCAGGGCTGAACAATCAGCCCCAGCATTTT. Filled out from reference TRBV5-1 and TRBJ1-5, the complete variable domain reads KAGVTQTPRYLIKTRGQQVTLSCSPISGHRSVSWYQQTPGQGLQFLFEYFSETQRNKGNFPGRFSGRQFSNSRSEMNVSTLELGDSALYLCASSLSGLNNQPQHFGDGTRLSIL.